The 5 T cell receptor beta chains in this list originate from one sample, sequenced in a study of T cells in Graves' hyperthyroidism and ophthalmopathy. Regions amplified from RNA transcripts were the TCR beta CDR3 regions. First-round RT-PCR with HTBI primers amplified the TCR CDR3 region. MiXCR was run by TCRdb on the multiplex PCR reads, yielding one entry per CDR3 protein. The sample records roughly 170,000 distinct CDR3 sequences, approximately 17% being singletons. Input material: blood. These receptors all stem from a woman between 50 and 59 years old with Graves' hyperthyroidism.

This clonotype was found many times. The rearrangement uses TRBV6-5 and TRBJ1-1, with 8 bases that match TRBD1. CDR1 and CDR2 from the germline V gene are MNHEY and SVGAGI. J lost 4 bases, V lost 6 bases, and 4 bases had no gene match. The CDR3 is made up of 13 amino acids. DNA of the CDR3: TGTGCCAGCAGACTAGACAGGGGCACTGAAGCTTTCTTT. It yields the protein CASRLDRGTEAFF.

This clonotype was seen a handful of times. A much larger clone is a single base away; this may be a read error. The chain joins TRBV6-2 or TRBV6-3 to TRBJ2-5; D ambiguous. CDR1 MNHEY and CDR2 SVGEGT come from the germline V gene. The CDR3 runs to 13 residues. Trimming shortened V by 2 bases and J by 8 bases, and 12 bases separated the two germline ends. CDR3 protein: CASSYLPFLTQYF. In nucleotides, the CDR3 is TGTGCCAGCAGTTACCTTCCCTTCTTAACCCAGTACTTC.

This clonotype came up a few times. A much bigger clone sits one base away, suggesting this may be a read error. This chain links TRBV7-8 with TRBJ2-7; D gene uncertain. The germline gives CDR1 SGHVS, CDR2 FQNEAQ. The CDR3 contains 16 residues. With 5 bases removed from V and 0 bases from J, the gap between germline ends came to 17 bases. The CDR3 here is CASSHEGRPRSYEQYF. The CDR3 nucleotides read TGTGCCAGCAGCCACGAAGGCAGGCCTCGCTCCTACGAGCAGTACTTC.

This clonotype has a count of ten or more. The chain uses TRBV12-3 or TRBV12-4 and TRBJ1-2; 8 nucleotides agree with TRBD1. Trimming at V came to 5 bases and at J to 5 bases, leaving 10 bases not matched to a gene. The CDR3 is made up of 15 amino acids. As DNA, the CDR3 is TGTGCCAGCAGTCCACGACAGGGGAAGGGGTATGGCTACACCTTC. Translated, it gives CASSPRQGKGYGYTF.

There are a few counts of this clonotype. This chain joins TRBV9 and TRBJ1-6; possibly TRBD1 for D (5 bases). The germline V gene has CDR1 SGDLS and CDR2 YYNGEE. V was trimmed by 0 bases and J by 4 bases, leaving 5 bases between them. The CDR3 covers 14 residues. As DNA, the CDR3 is TGTGCCAGCAGCGTAGAGGGGTATAATTCACCCCTCCACTTT. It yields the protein CASSVEGYNSPLHF.